The rows below give T cell receptor beta chains drawn from one sample of a study of technical replicates of blood from several donors. Sequenced by immunoSEQ multiplex PCR; TCRdb stores in-frame clones only, minus some. Found here are tens of thousands of clones, about 89% of them singletons; the top ten hold 0.41%. Sample: T cells isolated from PBMCs. All receptors come from a human donor in good health. CDR3s include the opening cysteine and the closing phenylalanine or tryptophan. The listing skips clone size in some rows; elsewhere it reads once, few, many or a size class.

v_gene	j_gene	abundance	len	CDR3aa
TRBV5-8	TRBJ1-3	.	15	CASSSTGTGVNTIYF
TRBV27	TRBJ2-1	.	14	CASSRGDHYNEQFF
TRBV4-1	TRBJ2-1	.	13	CASSVQRHNEQFF
TRBV28	TRBJ1-3	.	14	CASSFAGGSYTIYF
TRBV5-4	TRBJ2-7	.	16	CASSSTLTRGTYEQYF
TRBV13	TRBJ2-1	.	15	CASSLGPGKLNEQFF
TRBV18	TRBJ1-3	.	13	CASSPGSGNTIYF
TRBV6-1	TRBJ2-2	.	12	CASMDSTGELFF
TRBV18	TRBJ2-2	.	13	CASSGTSTGELFF
TRBV30	TRBJ2-7	.	13	CAWKGTGFGEQYF
TRBV14	TRBJ1-2	.	17	CASSQSLLGGVHYGYTF
TRBV4-2	TRBJ2-1	.	15	CASSQDRGSHNEQFF
TRBV28	TRBJ1-2	.	13	CASSFSENYGYTF
TRBV27	TRBJ1-1	few	15	CASSPRQGGVTEAFF
TRBV5-1	TRBJ2-3	.	17	CASSLAQLAGLADTQYF
TRBV6-1	TRBJ1-1	once	14	CASSEVPVHTEAFF
TRBV28	TRBJ1-4	.	15	CASSSPRDSNEKLFF
TRBV5-6	TRBJ1-1	.	14	CASSLEGRDLKAFF
TRBV19	TRBJ2-3	once	15	CASSILDATRDTQYF
TRBV9	TRBJ1-3	once	16	CASSPKTLDSGNTIYF
TRBV30	TRBJ2-1	once	15	CAWSVPGESYNEQFF
TRBV29-1	TRBJ2-5	.	12	CSVGGHWETQYF
TRBV29-1	TRBJ1-1	.	10	CSVEWQEAFF
TRBV7-9	TRBJ2-1	.	16	CASSNVAGGSYNEQFF
TRBV27	TRBJ2-7	.	14	CASSGAPGVSEQYF
TRBV6-6	TRBJ2-7	few	11	CASRRRDEQYF
TRBV6-5	TRBJ2-7	.	16	CASSYSAGKLTHEQYF
TRBV11-1	TRBJ2-5	.	15	CASSETSGSRETQYF
TRBV6-5	TRBJ2-7	few	14	CASSRTGNSYEQYF
TRBV7-9	TRBJ2-5	.	14	CASSLALEGETQYF
TRBV14	TRBJ1-3	.	14	CASRREGAGNTIYF
TRBV28	TRBJ1-2	.	16	CASSLTVGALSGGYTF
TRBV30	TRBJ2-7	.	15	CAWRGWGEDRHEQYF
TRBV15	TRBJ2-3	.	15	CATSRGSAYADTQYF
TRBV11-2	TRBJ2-7	.	11	CASYTGSEQYF
TRBV19	TRBJ1-5	.	14	CASMLTGVGQPQHF
TRBV4-1	TRBJ2-1	once	14	CASSPGTSYNEQFF
TRBV7-2	TRBJ2-7	.	15	CASSVTSGTSYEQYF
TRBV6-5	TRBJ2-7	.	15	CASSYSGDISYEQYF
TRBV6-5	TRBJ2-7	.	16	CASSYSSGTASYEQYF
TRBV7-2	TRBJ1-1	.	14	CASSSTRGLGEAFF
TRBV11-2	TRBJ1-1	.	15	CASSLTGGMNTEAFF
TRBV6-6	TRBJ2-3	once	13	CASSYPSSSTQYF
TRBV7-8	TRBJ1-5	.	19	CASSFTALGPGGSGQPQHF
TRBV10-3	TRBJ1-4	once	13	CAIRVRTNEKLFF
TRBV6-1	TRBJ2-7	.	14	CASWITGVTYEQYF
TRBV5-1	TRBJ2-5	.	17	CASSFPDYGGQGETQYF
TRBV5-1	TRBJ1-1	.	15	CASSNHRGQSTEAFF
TRBV7-9	TRBJ1-2	.	14	CASSIGDRSNGYTF
TRBV6-1	TRBJ1-5	.	13	CASSEHSNQPQHF
TRBV28	TRBJ1-5	.	13	CASRNSNNQPQHF
TRBV11-2	TRBJ2-7	.	15	CASSIPLGTTYEQYF
TRBV5-1	TRBJ1-2	.	17	CASSFSPDTTIIYGYTF
TRBV7-9	TRBJ2-2	.	15	CASSLVTGNAGELFF
TRBV19	TRBJ2-4	.	14	CASSMTGGGNIQYF
TRBV29-1	TRBJ2-2	.	15	CSVEDSGKNTGELFF
TRBV9	TRBJ2-1	.	15	CASSSSGRAFNEQFF
TRBV7-9	TRBJ2-1	.	11	CASSLVSEQFF
TRBV10-2	TRBJ2-7	.	14	CASQEADSGYEQYF
TRBV9	TRBJ1-3	few	13	CATSIGAGNTIYF